The clone carrying this T cell receptor (beta chain) was seen only a few times. Its antigen is not known. cDNA molecules carried unique molecular identifiers, and template switching added a universal primer site. TCRdb ran MiXCR on the 5' RACE reads and lists one entry per CDR3 protein. The sample contains a few hundred thousand distinct CDR3 sequences, approximately 12% of which appear only once. This entry comes from a study of identical twins. Findings of the study overall: Diverse VJ usage suggested most zero-insertion clonotypes were not invariant T cells.

Trimming shortened V by 5 bases and J by 0 bases, and 14 bases separated the two germline ends. The germline CDR1 and CDR2 sequences are SGHVS and FQNEAQ. The CDR3 extends over 15 amino acids. Healthy Caucasians alone served as donors. This same sample was also part of a study on yellow fever vaccine responses in identical twins.

The TCR comes from a woman aged 18 to 35 in good health. The sequenced sample was memory (CD45RO+) T cells sorted from blood. The V and J genes are TRBV7-8 and TRBJ2-7, with D perhaps matching TRBD1 or TRBD2 (5 bases each). CDR3: CASSVTGPSSYEQYF. DNA for the CDR3: TGTGCCAGCAGCGTGACGGGACCCAGCTCCTACGAGCAGTACTTC.